This T cell receptor (beta chain) was observed in a study of control samples from healthy donors and cancer patients. Germline CDR1 reads SEHNR; CDR2 reads FQNEAQ (reference sequence). With 2 bases clipped from V and 5 bases from J, the junction kept 9 bases outside the gene matches. The CDR3 runs to 17 residues. Libraries were prepared by immunoSEQ multiplex PCR; TCRdb keeps only in-frame clonotypes and omits some of them. The data hold fewer than 30,000 clones, with 87% observed a single time. This clonotype was sampled from a woman in her thirties or forties with lung cancer. V usage is TRBV7-9 and J usage is TRBJ2-1; 10 positions agree with TRBD1. Sequencing input: PBMCs. CDR3 loop: CASSLRGQGLRNNEQFF. As DNA, the CDR3 is TGTGCCAGCAGCTTAAGGGGACAGGGGTTAAGAAACAATGAGCAGTTCTTC.